Following are 18 T cell receptor beta chains from one sample sequenced in a study of spatial heterogeneity in lung cancer. TCRdb ran MiXCR on the 5' RACE reads and lists one entry per CDR3 protein. Of about 39,000 distinct CDR3 sequences in the sample, 4.5% to 6% were seen once. Time point described: sample taken at primary tumor resection. No cell sorting; template was whole RNA from tumor, lung tissue or PBMC. This material consisted of PBMCs, taken at surgery. Every receptor here comes from a male donor with early-stage non-small cell lung cancer.

This clonotype has a handful of counts. The chain joins TRBV10-2 to TRBJ2-7; 8 positions agree with TRBD2. CDR1 and CDR2 (germline): WSHSY, SAAADI. The CDR3 is made up of 14 amino acids. Trimming at V came to 6 bases and at J to 3 bases, leaving 7 bases not matched to a gene. The CDR3 loop reads CASSPGLEYYEQYF. The CDR3 nucleotides read TGCGCCAGCAGCCCGGGACTAGAGTACTACGAGCAGTACTTC.

This clonotype appeared many times. V is TRBV20-1 and J is TRBJ2-5; D is possibly TRBD1 or TRBD2 (5 bases each). CDR1 is DFQATT, CDR2 SNEGSKA, per germline (reference sequence). The length of the CDR3 is 14 residues. V lost 6 bases and J lost 1, with 15 bases in between. CDR3 DNA sequence: TGCAGTGCCACTCTTCCGGGGCTCCAAGAGACCCAGTACTTC. Translation gives CSATLPGLQETQYF.

This clonotype was counted at least ten times. The V and J genes are TRBV12-3 or TRBV12-4 and TRBJ1-1; D unresolved. The CDR3 totals 14 residues. Trimming stripped 3 bases from V and 0 bases from J, with 8 bases between. The CDR3 sequence is CASSFNKVNTEAFF. The CDR3, as DNA: TGTGCCAGCAGTTTTAACAAAGTGAACACTGAAGCTTTCTTT.

In this sample, this clonotype turned up many times. The V gene is TRBV6-2 or TRBV6-3, the J gene TRBJ2-7, with no clear D. This CDR3 comprises 15 residues. The germline V gene encodes CDR1 MNHEY and CDR2 SVGEGT. V lost 5 bases, J lost 6 bases, and 20 bases lay in between. The CDR3 bases are TGTGCCAGCAGTGCAGTTCTGAACAAGCACACCGAGCAGTACTTC. Amino acids: CASSAVLNKHTEQYF.

The gene calls are TRBV4-1 and TRBJ1-2; weak D call: TRBD1 (6 bases). Trimming shortened V by 3 bases and J by 8 bases, and 22 bases separated the two germline ends. Germline V gives CDR1 MGHRA, CDR2 YSYEKL. This CDR3 is built from 16 residues. CDR3 region: CASSQHHISDRRGYTF. The CDR3 coding sequence is TGCGCCAGCAGCCAGCACCACATAAGTGACAGGCGCGGCTACACCTTC.

This sequence joins TRBV7-3 and TRBJ1-2; D perhaps matches TRBD1 (6 bases). The CDR3 spans 14 residues. V lost 5 bases and J lost 4, with 14 bases in between. In germline, CDR1 is SGHTA, CDR2 FQGTGA. The CDR3 is CASSEGGQGYGYTF. CDR3 sequence (DNA): TGTGCCAGCAGCGAGGGGGGTCAAGGCTATGGCTACACCTTC.

This clonotype has at least ten counts. The rearrangement joins TRBV7-9 to TRBJ1-5, with 7 bases identical to TRBD1. The ends lost 5 bases at V and 5 bases at J; junction bases unmatched: 3. The germline CDR1 and CDR2 sequences are SEHNR and FQNEAQ (reference sequence). The CDR3 is 13 residues long. CDR3 nucleotide sequence: TGTGCCAGCAGCCGGACAGGCTATCAGCCCCAGCATTTT. This encodes CASSRTGYQPQHF.

This clonotype was counted only a few times. V gene TRBV9 combines with J gene TRBJ1-3, with D possibly TRBD1 on 5 matching bases. There are 15 residues in the CDR3. Trimming took 0 bases from V and 0 from J, leaving 7 bases between them. Germline CDR1 reads SGDLS; CDR2 reads YYNGEE. As DNA, the CDR3 is TGTGCCAGCAGCGTAGGGCAGGGCTCTGGAAACACCATATATTTT. It translates to CASSVGQGSGNTIYF. The complete variable domain, with remaining parts taken from reference TRBV9 and TRBJ1-3, reads DSGVTQTPKHLITATGQRVTLRCSPRSGDLSVYWYQQSLDQGLQFLIQYYNGEERAKGNILERFSAQQFPDLHSELNLSSLELGDSALYFCASSVGQGSGNTIYFGEGSWLTVV.

This clonotype appeared many times. The rearrangement links TRBV9 to TRBJ2-1; 9 bases align to TRBD2. Germline CDR1 reads SGDLS; CDR2 reads YYNGEE. V gave up 4 bases and J gave up 4 bases; unmatched junction bases: 12. The length of the CDR3 is 17 residues. CDR3 nucleotide sequence: TGTGCCAGCAGCCCCCCTCCGCTGGGACTAGCTTACAATGAGCAGTTCTTC. It encodes CASSPPPLGLAYNEQFF.

This clonotype was counted ten times or more. This chain connects TRBV7-9 to TRBJ2-3; 11 bases are a match to TRBD1. This CDR3 spans 15 amino acids. Losses at the gene ends were 5 bases for V and 5 bases for J; bases not matched to a gene: 6. CDR1 and CDR2 (germline): SEHNR, FQNEAQ (reference sequence). The CDR3 protein is CASSPGQGAGDTQYF. The CDR3 DNA sequence: TGTGCCAGCAGCCCCGGACAGGGGGCGGGAGATACGCAGTATTTT.

This clonotype was counted at least ten times. V and J are TRBV2 and TRBJ1-5; the D is unclear. The CDR3 has 14 amino acids. Trimming took off 3 bases at V and 7 bases at J, with 13 bases between the two ends. Germline V lookup: CDR1 SNHLY, CDR2 FYNNEI. The CDR3 spells CASSDGGVGQPQHF. The CDR3 region has the DNA TGTGCCAGCAGTGATGGTGGGGTAGGGCAGCCCCAGCATTTT.

The table lists this clonotype with many counts. The CDR3 spells CASTSSTDTQYF. In DNA, the CDR3 is TGTGCCAGCACCTCTAGCACAGATACGCAGTATTTT. The gene calls are TRBV11-2 and TRBJ2-3; no firm D call. The CDR3 has 12 amino acids. V was pared by 7 bases and J by 0 bases, with 5 bases between. Germline V gene sequence: CDR1 SGHAT, CDR2 FQNNGV.

As regards this clonotype: A much larger clone lies a single base off, so this may be a read error. The rearrangement uses TRBV5-6 and TRBJ1-2; D gene ambiguous. The length of the CDR3 is 12 residues. CDR1 and CDR2 from the germline V gene are SGHDT and YYEEEE. V was trimmed by 1 base and J by 7 bases, leaving 8 bases between them. DNA of the CDR3: TGTGCCAGCAGCTTGAGTGGGTGTGGCTACACCTTC. This sequence encodes CASSLSGCGYTF.

This clonotype was seen many times. J is TRBJ1-3 and V is TRBV9; D is ambiguous. V lost 4 bases to trimming and J lost 0 bases, with 14 bases between them. This CDR3 is built from 16 residues. Germline CDR1 is SGDLS and CDR2 is YYNGEE. CDR3 nucleotide sequence: TGTGCCAGCAGCCTCCTCCCCATGAGCTCTGGAAACACCATATATTTT. Translation gives CASSLLPMSSGNTIYF.

In this sample, this clonotype turned up many times. The rearrangement uses TRBV7-9 and TRBJ1-1, with D perhaps TRBD1 (6 bases). The germline V gene encodes CDR1 SEHNR and CDR2 FQNEAQ (reference sequence). Trimming removed 0 bases at V and 3 bases at J, with 11 bases between. The CDR3 has 15 residues. The CDR3 loop is CASSLARGFDTEAFF. As DNA, the CDR3 is TGTGCCAGCAGCTTAGCCAGGGGATTCGACACTGAAGCTTTCTTT.

The J gene is TRBJ1-2, the V gene TRBV2; D not resolved. CDR1 and CDR2 (germline): SNHLY, FYNNEI. There are 13 residues in the CDR3. V lost 3 bases to trimming and J lost 4 bases, with 9 bases between them. The CDR3: CASSEFGVYGYTF. The CDR3 nucleotides read TGTGCCAGCAGTGAGTTCGGGGTCTATGGCTACACCTTC.

This clonotype has a count of ten or more. This chain joins TRBV6-1 and TRBJ1-3; D might be TRBD1 (6 bases). Between the trimmed V and J ends, which lost 6 bases and 2 bases, there was a span of 11 bases. CDR3 length: 14 amino acids. Germline V gene sequence: CDR1 MNHNS, CDR2 SASEGT. The CDR3, as DNA: TGTGCCAGCAGGAACAGGGAAACTGGAAACACCATATATTTT. It translates to CASRNRETGNTIYF.

This clonotype has just a few counts. The chain links TRBV21-1 to TRBJ2-2; the tabulated D call, TRBD1, remains unverified against the DNA. TRBV21-1 is shown as a pseudogene. The CDR3 consists of 18 residues. The CDR3 DNA reads TGTGCCAGCAGCACTTTTTCGCCGGGACAGGGAGGCACCGGGGAGCTGTTTTTT. Protein product: CASSTFSPGQGGTGELFF.